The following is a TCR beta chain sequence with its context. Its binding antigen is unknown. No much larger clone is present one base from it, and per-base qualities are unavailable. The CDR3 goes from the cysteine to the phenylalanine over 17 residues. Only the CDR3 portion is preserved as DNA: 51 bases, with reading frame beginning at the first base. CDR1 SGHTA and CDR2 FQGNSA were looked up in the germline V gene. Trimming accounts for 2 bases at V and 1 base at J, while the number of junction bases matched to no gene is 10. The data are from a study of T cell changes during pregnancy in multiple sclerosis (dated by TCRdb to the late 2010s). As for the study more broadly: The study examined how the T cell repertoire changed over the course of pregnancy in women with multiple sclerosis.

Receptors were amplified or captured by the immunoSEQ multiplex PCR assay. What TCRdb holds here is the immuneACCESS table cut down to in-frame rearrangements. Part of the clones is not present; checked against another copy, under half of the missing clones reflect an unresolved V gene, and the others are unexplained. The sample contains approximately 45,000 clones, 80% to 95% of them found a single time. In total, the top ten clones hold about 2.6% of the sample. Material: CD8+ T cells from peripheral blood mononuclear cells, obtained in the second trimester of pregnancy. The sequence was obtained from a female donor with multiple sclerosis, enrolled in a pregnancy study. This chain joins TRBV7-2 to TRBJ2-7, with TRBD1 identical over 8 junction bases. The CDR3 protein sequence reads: CASSLLTGGLSSYEQYF. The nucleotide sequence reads TGTGCCAGCAGCTTACTAACAGGGGGTCTAAGTTCCTACGAGCAGTACTTC.